Shown below are 32 T cell receptor beta chains from a single sample sequenced in a study of OX40 agonist ivuxolimab in advanced cancers. The table came from immunoSEQ multiplex PCR; TCRdb's copy has only in-frame clones and leaves some out. The table records tens of thousands of clones, around 89% of them present only once. The sample here was CD4+ or CD8+ T cells sorted from blood, taken in a trial of the OX40 agonist ivuxolimab. These TCRs come from an adult with an advanced solid tumor such as melanoma, head and neck, liver or kidney cancer.

On this clone itself: The identical CDR3 is also encoded by other nucleotide sequences in the sample. The chain employs TRBV7-3 and TRBJ2-2, with D perhaps matching TRBD2 (5 bases). Per germline, CDR1 SGHTA and CDR2 FQGTGA. The V gene lost 5 bases and the J gene lost 5 bases, with 12 bases spanning the gap. This CDR3 region has 14 residues. CDR3 residues: CASSPAGGTGELFF. CDR3 coding DNA: TGTGCCAGCAGCCCGGCGGGCGGGACCGGGGAGCTGTTTTTT.

This clone has a handful of counts. The gene calls are TRBV19 and TRBJ2-3; D perhaps matches TRBD2 (6 bases). The CDR3 extends over 15 amino acids. V was shortened by 3 bases and J by 0 bases, with 10 bases between the two germline ends. Germline lookup yields CDR1 LNHDA and CDR2 SQIVND (reference sequence). The CDR3 sequence: CASSIGGQSTDTQYF. In DNA form, the CDR3 reads TGTGCCAGTAGTATTGGAGGGCAAAGCACAGATACGCAGTATTTT.

The chain carries TRBV14 and TRBJ2-2; 8 nucleotides align to TRBD2. CDR3 size: 15 residues. The germline V gene encodes CDR1 SGHDN and CDR2 FVKESK. With V trimmed by 1 base and J by 4 bases, 2 bases remained unmatched. The CDR3 bases are TGTGCCAGCAGCCAAGTACTAGCGGCCACCGGGGAGCTGTTTTTT. Amino acid sequence: CASSQVLAATGELFF. The full variable domain, completed using reference TRBV14 and TRBJ2-2, is EAGVTQFPSHSVIEKGQTVTLRCDPISGHDNLYWYRRVMGKEIKFLLHFVKESKQDESGMPNNRFLAERTGGTYSTLKVQPAELEDSGVYFCASSQVLAATGELFFGEGSRLTVL.

The chain employs TRBV11-3 and TRBJ2-7; 11 bases map to TRBD1. The germline V gene encodes CDR1 SGHNT and CDR2 YENEEA. The CDR3 consists of 17 residues. Trimming removed 5 bases from V and 5 bases from J; junction bases left unmatched: 14. CDR3 in amino acids: CASSPRPPRTGGHEQYF. The CDR3 DNA reads TGTGCCAGCAGCCCGCGTCCTCCGAGGACAGGGGGCCACGAGCAGTACTTC.

V usage is TRBV7-2 and J usage is TRBJ2-1; D gene ambiguous. The CDR3 extends over 15 amino acids. Trimming took 10 bases from V and 1 from J, leaving 17 bases between them. In germline, CDR1 is SGHTA, CDR2 FQGNSA. In DNA form, the CDR3 reads TGTGCCACCCAAACAGCTTTCGGATCCTACAATGAGCAGTTCTTC. Translation: CATQTAFGSYNEQFF. Variable domain in full (rest from reference TRBV7-2 and TRBJ2-1): GAGVSQSPSNKVTEKGKDVELRCDPISGHTALYWYRQSLGQGLEFLIYFQGNSAPDKSGLPSDRFSAERTGGSVSTLTIQRTQQEDSAVYLCATQTAFGSYNEQFFGPGTRLTVL.

The chain employs TRBV27 and TRBJ2-7; D is unclear. This CDR3 comprises 9 residues. V was shortened by 6 bases and J by 4 bases, with 1 base between the two germline ends. Germline V gene data show CDR1 as MNHEY and CDR2 as SMNVEV (reference sequence). The CDR3 here is CASRYEQYF. In DNA form, the CDR3 reads TGTGCCAGCAGGTACGAGCAGTACTTC.

The CDR3 coding sequence is TGTGCCAGCAGCGCTTTACAGGGGTCCGGGGAGCTGTTTTTT. It specifies CASSALQGSGELFF. V and J are TRBV9 and TRBJ2-2; 7 bases line up with TRBD1. Germline V gene sequence: CDR1 SGDLS, CDR2 YYNGEE. The CDR3 covers 14 residues. V shed 3 bases, J shed 6 bases, and the junction held 5 bases outside the gene matches.

The chain has TRBV19 and TRBJ2-3; TRBD2 matches at 12 bases. The CDR3 consists of 15 residues. V shed 5 bases and J 4 bases; nucleotides not matched to a gene: 4. Germline CDR1 LNHDA, CDR2 SQIVND (reference sequence). The CDR3 loop is CASSFRTSGADTQYF. Here the CDR3 DNA reads TGTGCCAGTAGTTTTCGGACTAGCGGGGCAGATACGCAGTATTTT.

J is TRBJ2-5 and V is TRBV11-2; tentative D call: TRBD1 (5 bases). CDR1 is SGHAT, CDR2 FQNNGV, per germline. There are 13 residues in the CDR3. V was shortened by 5 bases and J by 4 bases, with 11 bases between the two germline ends. The CDR3 nucleotides are TGTGCCAGCAGCAAGGGGTACGGAGAGACCCAGTACTTC. This gives the protein CASSKGYGETQYF.

The rearrangement uses TRBV4-1 and TRBJ2-3; no firm D call. The CDR3 is made up of 11 amino acids. V was pared by 7 bases and J by 0 bases, with 2 bases between. Germline values: CDR1 MGHRA, CDR2 YSYEKL. This CDR3 is CASTSTDTQYF. For the CDR3, the DNA is TGCGCCAGCACGAGCACAGATACGCAGTATTTT.

This clone has a single count. The rearrangement links TRBV30 to TRBJ2-1; 8 bases line up with TRBD2. The trim removed 2 bases at V and 7 bases at J, leaving 13 bases unmatched. Germline loops: CDR1 GTSNPN, CDR2 SVGIG (reference sequence). The CDR3 has 16 amino acids. CDR3 coding DNA: TGTGCCTGGAGTCCTTTTAGCGGGAACCCCTCTAATGAGCAGTTCTTC. It encodes CAWSPFSGNPSNEQFF.

The V and J genes are TRBV11-2 and TRBJ1-1; 8 nucleotides line up with TRBD1. The V segment lost 1 base and the J segment 1 base; nucleotides outside the gene matches: 2. Germline V CDR1 and CDR2: SGHAT, FQNNGV. This CDR3 has 15 amino acids. CDR3 protein: CASSLGGTGNTEAFF. CDR3 bases: TGTGCCAGCAGCTTAGGGGGGACAGGGAACACTGAAGCTTTCTTT.

The V call is TRBV7-2, the J call TRBJ1-3; maybe TRBD1 (6 bases). CDR3 length equals 14 residues. V was shortened by 6 bases and J by 4 bases, with 13 bases between the two germline ends. Germline-derived CDR1 and CDR2 are SGHTA and FQGNSA. CDR3 DNA sequence: TGTGCCAGCAGTGAGCAGGGGACGGGAAACACCATATATTTT. This encodes CASSEQGTGNTIYF. The variable domain in full, with the rest retrieved from reference TRBV7-2 and TRBJ1-3, is GAGVSQSPSNKVTEKGKDVELRCDPISGHTALYWYRQSLGQGLEFLIYFQGNSAPDKSGLPSDRFSAERTGGSVSTLTIQRTQQEDSAVYLCASSEQGTGNTIYFGEGSWLTVV.

This clone was counted between two and nine times. The CDR3 reads CASSLPGNEAFF. The CDR3 DNA follows: TGTGCCAGCAGTTTGCCTGGGAATGAAGCTTTCTTT. This sequence joins TRBV28 and TRBJ1-1; D is uncertain. The CDR3 consists of 12 residues. The V end lost 3 bases, the J end lost 7 bases, and 9 bases lay between the germline ends. CDR1 is MDHEN and CDR2 is SYDVKM in the germline V gene.

The V and J genes are TRBV5-1 and TRBJ2-6; no clear D. CDR1 and CDR2 from the germline V gene are SGHRS and YFSETQ. With 5 bases removed from V and 2 bases from J, the gap between germline ends came to 11 bases. This CDR3 contains 15 residues. In DNA, the CDR3 is TGCGCCAGCAGGGGGATGGCTACTGGGGCCAACGTCCTGACTTTC. This sequence encodes CASRGMATGANVLTF. Combining the CDR3 with reference TRBV5-1 and TRBJ2-6 gives the whole variable domain KAGVTQTPRYLIKTRGQQVTLSCSPISGHRSVSWYQQTPGQGLQFLFEYFSETQRNKGNFPGRFSGRQFSNSRSEMNVSTLELGDSALYLCASRGMATGANVLTFGAGSRLTVL.

The CDR3: CAISLTGVQPQHF. For the CDR3, the DNA is TGTGCCATCAGCCTGACAGGGGTTCAGCCCCAGCATTTT. The chain combines TRBV10-3 with TRBJ1-5; 8 positions agree with TRBD1. J was trimmed by 6 bases and V by 6 bases; bases with no gene match: 4. This CDR3 is built from 13 residues. CDR1 is ENHRY, CDR2 SYGVKD, per germline.

This chain joins TRBV29-1 and TRBJ1-1, with D unclear. Trimming stripped 8 bases from V and 6 bases from J, with 16 bases between. This CDR3 contains 12 residues. Germline V gives CDR1 SQVTM, CDR2 ANQGSEA. The CDR3 bases are TGCAGCCTCCGGGCCGGAGGCGCTGAAGCTTTCTTT. Its protein product is CSLRAGGAEAFF.

This rearrangement joins TRBV23-1 to TRBJ2-7; no clear D. TRBV23-1 is given ORF status, its function remaining uncertain. This CDR3 region has 12 residues. The ends were cut back, 0 bases at V and 3 bases at J, with 3 bases in the middle. In DNA, the CDR3 is TGCGCCAGCAGTCAATCGCACTACGAGCAGTACTTC. As protein: CASSQSHYEQYF.

This rearrangement joins TRBV5-1 to TRBJ2-1; 11 bases align to TRBD2. V was pared by 3 bases and J by 5 bases, with 4 bases of the junction left unmatched. In germline, CDR1 is SGHRS, CDR2 YFSETQ. This CDR3 region has 15 residues. The CDR3: CASSSGTSGNNEQFF. Written as DNA, the CDR3 is TGCGCCAGCAGCTCCGGGACTAGCGGAAACAATGAGCAGTTCTTC.

The CDR3 region has the DNA TGTGCCAGCGGGGACAGGAGTTACAATGAGCAGTTCTTC. This gives the protein CASGDRSYNEQFF. The rearrangement links TRBV6-5 to TRBJ2-1, with TRBD1 matching 8 bases. Germline V gene data show CDR1 as MNHEY and CDR2 as SVGAGI. The V gene end was trimmed by 8 bases and the J gene end by 4 bases; junction bases not matched to a gene: 4. The CDR3 is 13 residues long.

This clone appeared a few times. This chain joins TRBV28 and TRBJ2-1, with D possibly being TRBD1 or TRBD2 (5 bases each). CDR3 size: 12 residues. The germline gives CDR1 MDHEN, CDR2 SYDVKM. Trimming pared 7 bases from V and 15 bases from J, leaving 19 bases between. CDR3 loop: CASNSGTELWFF. As DNA, the CDR3 is TGTGCCAGCAATTCCGGGACGGAGCTTTGGTTCTTC.

The V call is TRBV5-1, the J call TRBJ1-3; D may be TRBD1 (5 bases). V gave up 3 bases and J gave up 8 bases, with 18 bases separating them. The CDR3 has 15 residues. Germline V gene sequence: CDR1 SGHRS, CDR2 YFSETQ. In DNA, the CDR3 is TGCGCCAGCAGCTCGACGGGGACCCCGTTGGACACCATATATTTT. It encodes CASSSTGTPLDTIYF.

This chain links TRBV9 with TRBJ2-7; 8 bases align to TRBD2. V was clipped by 2 bases and J by 3 bases; unmatched bases: 1. This CDR3 region has 13 residues. Per germline, CDR1 SGDLS and CDR2 YYNGEE. CDR3 protein: CASSVGLDYEQYF. For the CDR3, the DNA is TGTGCCAGCAGCGTGGGACTAGACTACGAGCAGTACTTC.

This rearrangement joins TRBV2 to TRBJ2-1; 9 bases align to TRBD2. Germline V CDR1 and CDR2: SNHLY, FYNNEI. This CDR3 has 16 residues. V was clipped by 6 bases and J by 4 bases; unmatched bases: 10. CDR3 DNA: TGTGCCAGCAGCGGGCAGGGACTAGCAGCTTACAATGAGCAGTTCTTC. Translated: CASSGQGLAAYNEQFF. The full variable domain, with the rest looked up from reference TRBV2 and TRBJ2-1, is EPEVTQTPSHQVTQMGQEVILRCVPISNHLYFYWYRQILGQKVEFLVSFYNNEISEKSEIFDDQFSVERPDGSNFTLKIRSTKLEDSAMYFCASSGQGLAAYNEQFFGPGTRLTVL.

The V call is TRBV18, the J call TRBJ2-7, with D uncertain. CDR3 length equals 12 residues. Germline lookup yields CDR1 KGHSH and CDR2 LQKENI. Trimming cost V 3 bases and J 3 bases, with 6 bases left between them. The DNA of the CDR3 is TGTGCCAGCTCACCCGTGGGCTACGAGCAGTACTTC. It yields the protein CASSPVGYEQYF.

This rearrangement joins TRBV19 to TRBJ1-2; a weak D match, TRBD1 (6 bases). The CDR3 is 13 residues long. Trimming shortened V by 5 bases and J by 4 bases, and 11 bases separated the two germline ends. Per germline, CDR1 LNHDA and CDR2 SQIVND (reference sequence). The CDR3 bases are TGTGCCAGTAGTTATGACAGGCTCTATGGCTACACCTTC. Protein: CASSYDRLYGYTF.

V usage is TRBV2 and J usage is TRBJ2-3; 9 bases fit TRBD2. This CDR3 comprises 14 residues. Germline CDR1 SNHLY, CDR2 FYNNEI. V lost 10 bases to trimming and J lost 3 bases; unmatched junction nucleotides: 8. In DNA form, the CDR3 reads TGTGCCACCAAAGCTGGACTAGCGACAGATACGCAGTATTTT. The encoded protein is CATKAGLATDTQYF. Full variable domain (outside the CDR3, taken from reference TRBV2 and TRBJ2-3): EPEVTQTPSHQVTQMGQEVILRCVPISNHLYFYWYRQILGQKVEFLVSFYNNEISEKSEIFDDQFSVERPDGSNFTLKIRSTKLEDSAMYFCATKAGLATDTQYFGPGTRLTVL.

The V gene is TRBV6-5, the J gene TRBJ1-2; 11 bases are shared with TRBD1. Trimming cost V 5 bases and J 4 bases; bases outside gene matches: 6. The CDR3 loop spans 15 amino acids. Germline V lookup: CDR1 MNHEY, CDR2 SVGAGI. DNA of the CDR3: TGTGCCAGCAGTCGGGGGACAGGGGGAAGCTATGGCTACACCTTC. It is translated as CASSRGTGGSYGYTF.

The rearrangement links TRBV19 to TRBJ2-7, with a weak D call TRBD2 (6 bases). CDR1 is LNHDA, CDR2 SQIVND, per germline (reference sequence). This CDR3 is built from 15 residues. V lost 6 bases and J 7 bases, leaving 22 bases between the germline ends. The CDR3 loop is CASSKGLRSGGEQYF. The CDR3 DNA follows: TGTGCCAGTAGCAAGGGACTGCGTTCCGGGGGAGAGCAGTACTTC.

The gene calls are TRBV5-6 and TRBJ2-7; 7 bases match TRBD1. CDR3 size: 14 residues. The junction had 8 bases not matched to a gene; V was cut back by 4 bases and J by 4 bases. Germline V CDR1 and CDR2: SGHDT, YYEEEE. DNA of the CDR3: TGTGCCAGCAGCCGTCCCGGGACAGTGTACGAGCAGTACTTC. Amino acid sequence: CASSRPGTVYEQYF.

V is TRBV7-6 and J is TRBJ2-3; D is unresolved. Germline V gene lookup returns CDR1 SGHVS and CDR2 FNYEAQ. The CDR3 consists of 12 residues. With 2 bases removed from V and 8 bases from J, the gap between germline ends came to 8 bases. CDR3 protein: CASSLPPGTQYF. CDR3 nucleotide sequence: TGTGCCAGCAGCTTACCACCGGGTACGCAGTATTTT.

The J gene is TRBJ1-3, the V gene TRBV2; D is possibly TRBD1 (6 bases). CDR3 length: 13 residues. Trimming stripped 5 bases from V and 8 bases from J, with 13 bases between. Germline assignment: CDR1 SNHLY and CDR2 FYNNEI. CDR3 coding DNA: TGTGCCAGCAGTCCAAGAGGGGGTTACACCATATATTTT. It yields the protein CASSPRGGYTIYF.